The entry below gives a single T cell receptor (beta chain) sequence along with its context. The antigen remains undetermined. CD45RO-negative CD8 cells positively selected for CCR7 made up the naive population, which excluded terminally differentiated effector memory CD45RA+ cells. Each replicate PCR on the sorted subsets used roughly 200 ng DNA (roughly 30,000 T cell genomes). The method was immunoSEQ multiplex PCR; TCRdb's version includes in-frame clones alone and lacks a portion of them. The profile shows about 2.1 million clones, 90% to 95% of them singletons. Germline V CDR1 and CDR2: LGHNA, YNFKEQ. This CDR3 is 13 amino acids long. Trimming pared 1 base from V and 5 bases from J, leaving 8 bases between. This entry is derived from a study of shared clonotypes between healthy human individuals. Notes on the study in general: A generally larger estimated richness was seen in naive subsets than in memory subsets. Blood alone was sampled, and tissue repertoires likely differ.

This sequence was found in a man in his late teens or twenties in good health. Some clones in this sample may be carry-over from other donors' samples. V gene TRBV4-2 combines with J gene TRBJ1-1, with D perhaps TRBD1 (5 bases). Sequencing was carried out using naive CD8+ T cells from PBMCs. The CDR3 loop reads CASSQGGATEAFF. The CDR3 bases are TGTGCCAGCAGCCAAGGGGGCGCGACTGAAGCTTTCTTT.